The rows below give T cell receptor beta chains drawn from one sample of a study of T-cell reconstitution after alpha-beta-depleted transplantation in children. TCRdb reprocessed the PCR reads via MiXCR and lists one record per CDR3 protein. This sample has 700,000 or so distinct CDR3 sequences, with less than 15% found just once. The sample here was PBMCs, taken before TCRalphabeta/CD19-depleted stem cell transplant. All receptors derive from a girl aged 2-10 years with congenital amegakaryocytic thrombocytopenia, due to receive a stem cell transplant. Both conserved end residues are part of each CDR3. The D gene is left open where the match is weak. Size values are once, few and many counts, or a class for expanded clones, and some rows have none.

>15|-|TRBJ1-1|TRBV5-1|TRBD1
TGCGCCAGCAGCTTGTCCCTGCGACAGGGTACTGAAGCTTTCTTT
CASSLSLRQGTEAFF
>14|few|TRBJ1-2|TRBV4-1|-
TGCGCCAGCAGCCAAGCCGTGTATTACTATGGCTACACCTTC
CASSQAVYYYGYTF
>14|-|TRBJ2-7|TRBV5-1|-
TGCGCCAGCAGCCCCACAGGGTGGGACTACGAGCAGTACTTC
CASSPTGWDYEQYF
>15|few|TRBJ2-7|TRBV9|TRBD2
TGTGCCAGCAGCCTAGTAGCGGGAACTAACTACGAGCAGTACTTC
CASSLVAGTNYEQYF
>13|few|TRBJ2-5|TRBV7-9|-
TGTGCCAGCAGCTTAGGGGCCCTGGGGACCCAGTACTTC
CASSLGALGTQYF
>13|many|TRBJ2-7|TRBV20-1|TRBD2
TGCAGTGCTAGGCTGACTAGCGGATACGAGCAGTACTTC
CSARLTSGYEQYF
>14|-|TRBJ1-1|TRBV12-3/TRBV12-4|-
TGTGCCAGCAGTTGGGACGGCCAGGGTACTGAAGCTTTCTTT
CASSWDGQGTEAFF
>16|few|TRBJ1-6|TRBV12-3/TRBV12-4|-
TGTGCCAGCAGTTTATTTGGGGCGGCAAATAATTCACCCCTCCACTTT
CASSLFGAANNSPLHF
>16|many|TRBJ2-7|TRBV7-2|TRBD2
TGTGCCAGCAGCCATATAGCGGGAGCGATGGGCTACGAGCAGTACTTC
CASSHIAGAMGYEQYF
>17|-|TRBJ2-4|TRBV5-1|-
TGCGCCAGCAGCTTGGATGCGGCCCTTCTAGCCAAAAACATTCAGTACTTC
CASSLDAALLAKNIQYF
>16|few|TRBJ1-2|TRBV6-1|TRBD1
TGTGCCAGCAGCCCTTACCCCACGACAGGGTTCTATGGCTACACCTTC
CASSPYPTTGFYGYTF
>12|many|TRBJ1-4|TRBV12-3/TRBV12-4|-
TGTGCCAGCAGTTTAGGGGCTGAAAAACTGTTTTTT
CASSLGAEKLFF
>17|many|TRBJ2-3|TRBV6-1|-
TGTGCCAGCAGCGCTGACGAGGTGGGGGAAAACCTAGATACGCAGTATTTT
CASSADEVGENLDTQYF
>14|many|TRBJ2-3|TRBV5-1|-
TGCGCCAGCAAGGCAGGAGGGGGCACAGATACGCAGTATTTT
CASKAGGGTDTQYF
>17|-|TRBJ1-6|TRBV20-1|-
TGCAGTGCTAGAGATCGTACCGGGTTTGTGGATAATTCACCCCTCCACTTT
CSARDRTGFVDNSPLHF
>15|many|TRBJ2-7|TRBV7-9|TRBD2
TGTGCCAGCAGCTTAGGGGGACTAGCGGGAGTCGAGCAGTACTTC
CASSLGGLAGVEQYF
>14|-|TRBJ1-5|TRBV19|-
TGTGCCAGTAGTATTGGGCAGGGACCTCAGCCCCAGCATTTT
CASSIGQGPQPQHF
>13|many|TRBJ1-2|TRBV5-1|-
TGCGCCAGCAGCCCAGGGACCAACTATGGCTACACCTTC
CASSPGTNYGYTF
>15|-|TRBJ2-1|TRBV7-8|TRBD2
TGTGCCAGCAGCTTAGATAGCGGGAGCGCCAATGAGCAGTTCTTC
CASSLDSGSANEQFF
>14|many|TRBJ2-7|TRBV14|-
TGTGCCAGCAGCCAAGAAGGACAGATCTACGAGCAGTACTTC
CASSQEGQIYEQYF
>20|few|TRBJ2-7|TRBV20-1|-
TGCAGTGCTAGAGGAGGCAGCCTATCACGAGGTAGAGGCCTTTCCTACGAGCAGTACTTC
CSARGGSLSRGRGLSYEQYF
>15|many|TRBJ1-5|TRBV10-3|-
TGTGCCATCAGTGAGTCGGGGAGGGGGGATCAGCCCCAGCATTTT
CAISESGRGDQPQHF
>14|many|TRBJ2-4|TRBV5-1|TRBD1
TGCGCCAGCAGCCTCAAGACAGGGTTCGACATTCAGTACTTC
CASSLKTGFDIQYF
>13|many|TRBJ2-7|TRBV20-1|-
TGCAGTGCTGGAAACTTCGATAGTTACGAGCAGTACTTC
CSAGNFDSYEQYF
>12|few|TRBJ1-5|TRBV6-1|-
TGTGCCAGCAGTGCCACAGGGCAGCCCCAGCATTTT
CASSATGQPQHF
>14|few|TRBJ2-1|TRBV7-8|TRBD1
TGTGCCAGCAGCTCGAAGACAGGGAACAATGAGCAGTTCTTC
CASSSKTGNNEQFF
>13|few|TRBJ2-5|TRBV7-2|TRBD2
TGTGCCAGCAGCTTAGTGCGGGAGGGTAAGAGGTGCTTC
CASSLVREGKRCF
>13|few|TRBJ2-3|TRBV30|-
TGTGCCGGGACCCACCGGGGACCAGATACGCAGTATTTT
CAGTHRGPDTQYF
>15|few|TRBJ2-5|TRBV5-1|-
TGCGCCAGCAGCCCAACTAATAGGCTTCAAGAGACCCAGTACTTC
CASSPTNRLQETQYF
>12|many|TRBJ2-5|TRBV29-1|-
TGCAGCGGAAGACAGTTGGGAGAGACCCAGTACTTC
CSGRQLGETQYF